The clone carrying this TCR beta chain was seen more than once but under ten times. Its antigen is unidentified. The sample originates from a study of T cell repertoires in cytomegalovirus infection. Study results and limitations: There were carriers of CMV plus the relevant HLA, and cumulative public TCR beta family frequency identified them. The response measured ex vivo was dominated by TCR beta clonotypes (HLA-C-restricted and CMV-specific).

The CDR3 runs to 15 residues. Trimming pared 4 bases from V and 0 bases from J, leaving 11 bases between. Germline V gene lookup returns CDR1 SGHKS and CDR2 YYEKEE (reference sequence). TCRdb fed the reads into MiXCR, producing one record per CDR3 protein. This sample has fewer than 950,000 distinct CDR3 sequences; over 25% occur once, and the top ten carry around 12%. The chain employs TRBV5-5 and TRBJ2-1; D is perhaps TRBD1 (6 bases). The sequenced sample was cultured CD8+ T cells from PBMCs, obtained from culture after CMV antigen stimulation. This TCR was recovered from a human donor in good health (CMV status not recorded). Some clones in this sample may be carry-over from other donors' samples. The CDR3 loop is CASSDGQSSYNEQFF. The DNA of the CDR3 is TGTGCCAGCAGCGACGGACAGAGCTCCTACAATGAGCAGTTCTTC.